These 17 T cell receptor beta chains were sequenced from one sample in a study of Ad26.COV2.S vaccination and SARS-CoV-2 variants. Sequencing was performed with immunoSEQ multiplex PCR; in TCRdb, only in-frame clones are kept and a portion is missing. In the table there are approximately 340,000 clones, under 95% of which are singletons. This specimen consisted of peripheral blood, obtained after recovery from COVID-19. The receptors were gathered from a human donor who had recovered from COVID-19.

This clone appeared a single time. V usage is TRBV6-6 and J usage is TRBJ2-3; D is unresolved. V lost 2 bases and J 4 bases, leaving 4 bases between the germline ends. Per germline, CDR1 MNHNY and CDR2 SVGAGI (reference sequence). This CDR3 is 12 amino acids long. CDR3 sequence (DNA): TGTGCCAGCAGTTACATTGCAGATACGCAGTATTTT. Its protein is CASSYIADTQYF.

The CDR3: CASSPRTGLEAFF. CDR3 DNA sequence: TGTGCCAGCAGCCCTCGTACCGGATTGGAAGCTTTCTTT. The V gene is TRBV9, the J gene TRBJ1-1, with no clear D. Trimming took off 4 bases at V and 8 bases at J, with 15 bases between the two ends. CDR1 SGDLS and CDR2 YYNGEE come from the germline V gene. The CDR3 length is 13 residues.

The chain recombines TRBV9 with TRBJ1-5; 7 nucleotides line up with TRBD1. CDR3 length: 15 amino acids. V lost 4 bases to trimming and J lost 1 base; unmatched junction nucleotides: 5. Germline V gene lookup returns CDR1 SGDLS and CDR2 YYNGEE. As DNA, the CDR3 is TGTGCCAGCAGCCCGACAGGGCAGAGCAATCAGCCCCAGCATTTT. It translates to CASSPTGQSNQPQHF.

The chain couples TRBV10-3 to TRBJ1-1; no definite D call. The CDR3 length is 12 residues. Germline V gene lookup returns CDR1 ENHRY and CDR2 SYGVKD. The V end lost 8 bases, the J end lost 4 bases, and 11 bases lay between the germline ends. The CDR3 region has the DNA TGTGCCATCTCCGACATTGGCACTGAAGCTTTCTTT. This codes for CAISDIGTEAFF.

This clone was counted once. The chain carries TRBV12-5 and TRBJ1-4; 7 bases are a match to TRBD1. Germline assignment: CDR1 LGHNT and CDR2 FRNRAP. V shed 7 bases, J shed 3 bases, and the junction held 2 bases outside the gene matches. This CDR3 is 13 amino acids long. The chain's CDR3 is CASVRGPNEKLFF. The CDR3 region has the DNA TGTGCTAGTGTTAGGGGGCCTAATGAAAAACTGTTTTTT.

The chain recombines TRBV19 with TRBJ2-3; 16 nucleotides line up with TRBD2. CDR1 LNHDA and CDR2 SQIVND come from the germline V gene (reference sequence). This CDR3 comprises 17 residues. The junction had 11 bases not matched to a gene; V was cut back by 8 bases and J by 6 bases. CDR3 in DNA: TGTGCCAGTGCGGCCGGGACTAGCGGGGGGGCTGGTGATACGCAGTATTTT. This gives the protein CASAAGTSGGAGDTQYF.

A single count supports this clone. The chain has TRBV4-1 and TRBJ2-1, with 9 bases fitting TRBD2. The CDR3 length is 17 residues. V dropped 0 bases and J dropped 4; count of bases not matched to a gene: 7. CDR1 is MGHRA and CDR2 is YSYEKL in the germline V gene. The CDR3, as DNA: TGCGCCAGCAGCCAAGATGAGGCTAGCGGGGCGTACAATGAGCAGTTCTTC. It yields the protein CASSQDEASGAYNEQFF.

The gene calls are TRBV12-3 or TRBV12-4 and TRBJ2-3; D remains unclear. The CDR3 runs 13 residues. Between the trimmed V and J ends, which lost 5 bases and 5 bases, there was a span of 11 bases. This CDR3 reads CASSPSWGDTQYF. Written as DNA, the CDR3 is TGTGCCAGCAGTCCTTCGTGGGGAGATACGCAGTATTTT.

The CDR3 nucleotides read TGTGCCAGCAGCTCGCCGGGACTAGCGTCCTACGAGCAGTACTTC. It is translated as CASSSPGLASYEQYF. V usage is TRBV5-6 and J usage is TRBJ2-7; 10 nucleotides line up with TRBD2. Germline CDR1 SGHDT, CDR2 YYEEEE. V was clipped by 3 bases and J by 1 base; unmatched bases: 4. CDR3 length: 15 residues.

The rearrangement joins TRBV7-9 to TRBJ2-5; 8 nucleotides match TRBD2. Germline trimming cut 11 bases from V and 4 bases from J; bases unmatched to any gene: 15. Germline V CDR1 and CDR2: SEHNR, FQNEAQ (reference sequence). The CDR3 runs 15 residues. CDR3 region: CAGAGAQLTLETQYF. The CDR3 bases are TGTGCCGGAGCGGGGGCCCAGCTAACCCTAGAGACCCAGTACTTC.

The V call is TRBV27, the J call TRBJ2-5, with no clear D. This CDR3 has 13 amino acids. The V end lost 1 base, the J end lost 5 bases, and 8 bases lay between the germline ends. Germline CDR1 reads MNHEY; CDR2 reads SMNVEV (reference sequence). As DNA, the CDR3 is TGTGCCAGCAGTTTATTGCTTGGGGAGACCCAGTACTTC. Its protein is CASSLLLGETQYF.

This clone was recorded once. The gene calls are TRBV10-1 and TRBJ1-1, with a possible D match to TRBD1 (6 bases). The V and J ends lost 0 bases and 7 bases respectively, with 15 bases between them. Germline values: CDR1 WNHNN, CDR2 SYGVQD (reference sequence). The CDR3 is made up of 15 amino acids. CDR3 in amino acids: CASSESIWGADEAFF. The CDR3 nucleotides read TGCGCCAGCAGTGAGTCGATATGGGGGGCGGATGAAGCTTTCTTT.

The J gene is TRBJ2-2, the V gene TRBV6-5; 7 bases agree with TRBD1. The CDR3 length is 15 residues. Germline V lookup: CDR1 MNHEY, CDR2 SVGAGI. V trimming: 6 bases; J trimming: 3 bases; junction bases outside the gene matches: 7. CDR3 region: CASRRLDRDTGELFF. The CDR3 bases are TGTGCCAGCAGACGACTCGACAGGGACACCGGGGAGCTGTTTTTT.

The CDR3 coding sequence is TGCGCCAGCAGCCAAGGGACAGGAGCCGGAAGTGGCTACACCTTC. This gives the protein CASSQGTGAGSGYTF. The chain has TRBV4-3 and TRBJ1-2; TRBD1 agrees at 7 bases. The CDR3 has 15 residues. Germline-derived CDR1 and CDR2 are LGHNA and YSLEER. The V segment lost 1 base and the J segment 7 bases; nucleotides outside the gene matches: 9.

This chain joins TRBV6-5 and TRBJ2-2; a possible D gene is TRBD2 (7 bases). Deletions cut 6 bases from V and 6 bases from J, with 17 bases between. Germline V gives CDR1 MNHEY, CDR2 SVGAGI. The CDR3 extends over 15 amino acids. CDR3 DNA: TGTGCCAGCAGCTGGGGGGGGCCATCGGCCGGGGAGCTGTTTTTT. Translating it yields CASSWGGPSAGELFF.

This chain joins TRBV5-1 and TRBJ2-2; 13 nucleotides agree with TRBD2. The CDR3 extends over 16 amino acids. V shed 2 bases, J shed 4 bases, and the junction held 2 bases outside the gene matches. Germline CDR1 SGHRS, CDR2 YFSETQ. DNA of the CDR3: TGCGCCAGCAGCTTATGGACTAGCGGGGGCACCGGGGAGCTGTTTTTT. It specifies CASSLWTSGGTGELFF. The variable domain in full, completed from reference TRBV5-1 and TRBJ2-2, reads KAGVTQTPRYLIKTRGQQVTLSCSPISGHRSVSWYQQTPGQGLQFLFEYFSETQRNKGNFPGRFSGRQFSNSRSEMNVSTLELGDSALYLCASSLWTSGGTGELFFGEGSRLTVL.

The chain combines TRBV2 with TRBJ1-1, with D perhaps TRBD1 (5 bases). This CDR3 has 14 residues. V gave up 6 bases and J gave up 0 bases, with 11 bases separating them. Germline values: CDR1 SNHLY, CDR2 FYNNEI. CDR3 DNA: TGTGCCAGCAGAACAGACAGAATGAACACTGAAGCTTTCTTT. Residues: CASRTDRMNTEAFF. Supplemented by reference TRBV2 and TRBJ1-1, the full variable domain reads EPEVTQTPSHQVTQMGQEVILRCVPISNHLYFYWYRQILGQKVEFLVSFYNNEISEKSEIFDDQFSVERPDGSNFTLKIRSTKLEDSAMYFCASRTDRMNTEAFFGQGTRLTVV.